The entry below describes one T cell receptor (beta chain). Its antigen remains unidentified. Nominally healthy donors were sampled, though unrecorded immune exposures were likely. This sample is drawn from a study of cytomegalovirus exposure and HLA in healthy donors. Looking at the study overall: There were 65 million to 85 million unique TCRs (from HLA-typed donors) in an early data release.

The study's findings and limits: CMV antigen specificity of three CMV-associated chains was confirmed in vitro. An apparent linkage of common viral pathogens to several of the most significant clusters emerged in a later analysis.

V dropped 0 bases and J dropped 1 base, with 22 bases sitting between them. CDR3 length: 19 amino acids. From germline, CDR1 is SGDLS and CDR2 YYNGEE. The PCR was carried out with 60 Vbeta primers and 13 Jbeta primers. Some clones are missing from TCRdb's copy, which holds only in-frame ones; the method was immunoSEQ multiplex PCR. This sample yields more than 95,000 clones, of which 60% to 75% are seen a single time; around 14% belongs to the top ten. The clonotype was recovered from a woman in her seventies in good health and CMV-seropositive. Specimen: PBMCs. The chain recombines TRBV9 with TRBJ2-5, with D perhaps TRBD1 (5 bases). CDR3 amino acids: CASSVADTGNSGLQETQYF. DNA for the CDR3: TGTGCCAGCAGCGTAGCCGACACGGGTAATTCAGGGCTCCAAGAGACCCAGTACTTC.